These 25 T cell receptor beta chains came from one sample sequenced in a study of long-term antiretroviral therapy in people with HIV. Samples were assayed with immunoSEQ v3.0 at survey level. Clones were sequenced by immunoSEQ multiplex PCR, and TCRdb holds only the in-frame ones, with some missing. This table holds roughly 42,000 clones, 86% found once. The sequencing here drew on unsorted PBMCs, taken 0.1 years before starting antiretroviral therapy. The source of these receptors is a woman between 45 and 65 years old with HIV.

The chain has TRBV27 and TRBJ2-4; no reliable D call. The V and J ends lost 2 bases and 0 bases respectively, with 5 bases between them. The CDR3 has 14 amino acids. Germline V lookup: CDR1 MNHEY, CDR2 SMNVEV (reference sequence). The CDR3 nucleotides read TGTGCCAGCAGTTTAGCGTCAGCCAAAAACATTCAGTACTTC. Its protein is CASSLASAKNIQYF.

The chain employs TRBV2 and TRBJ2-3; TRBD2 agrees at 13 bases. V was clipped by 2 bases and J by 3 bases; unmatched bases: 2. The germline CDR1 and CDR2 sequences are SNHLY and FYNNEI. This CDR3 spans 16 amino acids. CDR3 loop: CASSEWTSGGTDTQYF. In DNA, the CDR3 is TGTGCCAGCAGTGAATGGACTAGCGGGGGTACAGATACGCAGTATTTT.

The chain carries TRBV6-4 and TRBJ1-1; possibly TRBD1 for D (6 bases). V was shortened by 4 bases and J by 0 bases, with 12 bases between the two germline ends. This CDR3 has 15 residues. Germline CDR1 reads MRHNA; CDR2 reads SNTAGT. The CDR3 region is CASSVEQGMNTEAFF. In nucleotides, the CDR3 is TGTGCCAGCAGTGTGGAACAGGGAATGAACACTGAAGCTTTCTTT.

The chain joins TRBV9 to TRBJ1-2, with 7 bases aligning to TRBD1. The CDR3 runs 18 residues. Germline V lookup: CDR1 SGDLS, CDR2 YYNGEE. The trim removed 1 base at V and 4 bases at J, leaving 16 bases unmatched. CDR3 nucleotides: TGTGCCAGCAGCGTATCCCCCCGGGACAGAGAATTACTCTATGGCTACACCTTC. Its translation: CASSVSPRDRELLYGYTF.

This rearrangement joins TRBV11-2 to TRBJ2-3; 11 nucleotides match TRBD2. The junction had 4 bases not matched to a gene; V was cut back by 5 bases and J by 3 bases. Germline V CDR1 and CDR2: SGHAT, FQNNGV. The CDR3 is 15 amino acids. CDR3 DNA sequence: TGTGCCAGCAGCACGACTAGCGGGGTAACAGATACGCAGTATTTT. The encoded protein is CASSTTSGVTDTQYF.

The chain is built from TRBV19 and TRBJ2-5; D call uncertain. This CDR3 is built from 13 residues. Between the trimmed V and J ends, which lost 3 bases and 7 bases, there was a span of 12 bases. Germline values: CDR1 LNHDA, CDR2 SQIVND (reference sequence). CDR3: CASSILSQRTQYF. The CDR3 DNA sequence: TGTGCCAGTAGTATTTTGTCCCAGCGGACCCAGTACTTC.

V usage is TRBV6-5 and J usage is TRBJ1-1; D unresolved. Per germline, CDR1 MNHEY and CDR2 SVGAGI. Trimming shortened V by 3 bases and J by 3 bases, and 8 bases separated the two germline ends. The CDR3 loop spans 13 amino acids. CDR3 loop: CASSYNTDTEAFF. The CDR3 nucleotides read TGTGCCAGCAGTTATAATACGGACACTGAAGCTTTCTTT.

The chain has TRBV7-9 and TRBJ2-7; D call uncertain. V was clipped by 2 bases and J by 5 bases, with 10 bases between them. Germline CDR1 SEHNR, CDR2 FQNEAQ (reference sequence). This CDR3 is 13 amino acids long. CDR3 loop: CASSLSAGHEQYF. The CDR3 region has the DNA TGTGCCAGCAGCTTATCCGCCGGACACGAGCAGTACTTC. The variable domain in full, completed from reference TRBV7-9 and TRBJ2-7, reads DTGVSQNPRHKITKRGQNVTFRCDPISEHNRLYWYRQTLGQGPEFLTYFQNEAQLEKSRLLSDRFSAERPKGSFSTLEIQRTEQGDSAMYLCASSLSAGHEQYFGPGTRLTVT.

The chain recombines TRBV11-2 with TRBJ2-7, with 8 bases identical to TRBD2. The germline V gene has CDR1 SGHAT and CDR2 FQNNGV. The CDR3 extends over 16 amino acids. Unmatched junction bases numbered 6, after V lost 2 bases and J lost 0 bases. The CDR3 reads CASSLTRGAHSYEQYF. The CDR3 bases are TGTGCCAGCAGCTTAACGCGGGGGGCACACTCCTACGAGCAGTACTTC.

The chain is built from TRBV6-5 and TRBJ1-1, with D possibly matching TRBD1 (5 bases). Deletions cut 4 bases from V and 1 base from J, with 10 bases between. Per germline, CDR1 MNHEY and CDR2 SVGAGI. CDR3 length: 14 amino acids. The CDR3 DNA reads as TGTGCCAGCAGTTTTGGGGGAGGGAACACTGAAGCTTTCTTT. Encoded protein: CASSFGGGNTEAFF.

This chain uses TRBV30 with TRBJ2-7; 10 nucleotides line up with TRBD1. Unmatched junction bases numbered 2, after V lost 1 base and J lost 2 bases. Germline values: CDR1 GTSNPN, CDR2 SVGIG (reference sequence). There are 14 residues in the CDR3. Here the CDR3 DNA reads TGTGCCTGGAGTGCCGGGACAGGGGCCTACGAGCAGTACTTC. Residues: CAWSAGTGAYEQYF.

This chain uses TRBV12-5 with TRBJ1-5, with TRBD1 identical over 7 bases. J lost 5 bases, V lost 6 bases, and 7 bases had no gene match. CDR1 and CDR2 from the germline V gene are LGHNT and FRNRAP. CDR3 length: 14 amino acids. CDR3 loop: CASGLGQVDQPQHF. The CDR3 DNA is TGTGCTAGTGGCCTAGGACAGGTTGATCAGCCCCAGCATTTT.

The gene calls are TRBV7-2 and TRBJ2-2; D is uncertain. Looked up from germline, CDR1 is SGHTA and CDR2 is FQGNSA. The CDR3 consists of 12 residues. V dropped 1 base and J dropped 7 bases, with 4 bases sitting between them. CDR3 coding DNA: TGTGCCAGCAGCTTAGTGTACGGGGAGCTGTTTTTT. It yields the protein CASSLVYGELFF. Drawing the rest from reference TRBV7-2 and TRBJ2-2, the complete variable domain is GAGVSQSPSNKVTEKGKDVELRCDPISGHTALYWYRQSLGQGLEFLIYFQGNSAPDKSGLPSDRFSAERTGGSVSTLTIQRTQQEDSAVYLCASSLVYGELFFGEGSRLTVL.

V gene TRBV4-3 combines with J gene TRBJ1-2, with 7 bases fitting TRBD1. With V trimmed by 3 bases and J by 5 bases, 15 bases remained unmatched. CDR1 and CDR2 (germline): LGHNA, YSLEER. The CDR3 is made up of 17 amino acids. This CDR3 is CASSQATGTALEYGYTF. CDR3 nucleotides: TGCGCCAGCAGCCAGGCTACCGGGACAGCATTGGAATATGGCTACACCTTC.

The chain links TRBV10-2 to TRBJ1-1; TRBD1 is a possible D gene (6 bases). Trimming removed 6 bases at V and 3 bases at J, with 29 bases between. The CDR3 loop spans 19 amino acids. Germline CDR1 and CDR2: WSHSY and SAAADI. The CDR3 bases are TGCGCCAGCAGGGCTTTAGGGGGGCAGGTGAATATGTTGGACACTGAAGCTTTCTTT. This translates into CASRALGGQVNMLDTEAFF.

The chain links TRBV9 to TRBJ2-2; possibly TRBD1 or TRBD2 for D (6 bases each). CDR3 length: 16 amino acids. CDR1 and CDR2 (germline): SGDLS, YYNGEE. V was shortened by 0 bases and J by 4 bases, with 13 bases between the two germline ends. CDR3 sequence (DNA): TGTGCCAGCAGCGTAGTGGGGGGCGCCGGCACCGGGGAGCTGTTTTTT. Encoded protein: CASSVVGGAGTGELFF.

This clone was detected once. The gene calls are TRBV11-2 and TRBJ2-3; D is undetermined. This CDR3 region has 13 residues. The V end lost 1 base, the J end lost 1 base, and 3 bases lay between the germline ends. Germline V gene lookup returns CDR1 SGHAT and CDR2 FQNNGV. In DNA form, the CDR3 reads TGTGCCAGCAGCTTAGCGGGCACAGATACGCAGTATTTT. It yields the protein CASSLAGTDTQYF.

This clone was seen more than once but under ten times. V is TRBV27 and J is TRBJ1-4, with TRBD1 matching over 8 bases. This CDR3 is 14 amino acids long. Germline CDR1 is MNHEY and CDR2 is SMNVEV (reference sequence). The V segment lost 5 bases and the J segment 8 bases; nucleotides outside the gene matches: 7. DNA of the CDR3: TGTGCCAGCAGTCCCGGACAGGGATGGGAAAAACTGTTTTTT. Amino acids: CASSPGQGWEKLFF.

V gene TRBV6-5 combines with J gene TRBJ1-2; 8 nucleotides match TRBD1. Germline V gene sequence: CDR1 MNHEY, CDR2 SVGAGI. V lost 0 bases, J lost 8 bases, and 11 bases stayed unmatched. CDR3 length: 16 residues. The CDR3 region has the DNA TGTGCCAGCAGTTACTCCCGGACCCAGGGGGCGCGGGGCTACACCTTC. Amino acids: CASSYSRTQGARGYTF.

CDR3 in DNA: TGTGCCAGCAGCCTCACGGGACACCCTAATGAAAAACTGTTTTTT. The encoded protein is CASSLTGHPNEKLFF. The chain links TRBV7-9 to TRBJ1-4; the D gene is possibly TRBD1 (6 bases). V was trimmed by 5 bases and J by 3 bases, leaving 13 bases between them. The CDR3 is made up of 15 amino acids. The germline CDR1 and CDR2 sequences are SEHNR and FQNEAQ (reference sequence).

V is TRBV6-5 and J is TRBJ2-1; 9 nucleotides agree with TRBD2. In germline, CDR1 is MNHEY, CDR2 SVGAGI. Trimming took 7 bases from V and 5 from J; bases not matched to a gene: 9. The CDR3 is made up of 15 amino acids. The CDR3 loop is CASTQGLARHNEQFF. As DNA, the CDR3 is TGTGCCAGCACCCAGGGACTAGCCAGGCACAATGAGCAGTTCTTC.

For the CDR3, the DNA is TGTGCCAGCAGCGTCCATCGTCTCGATATTAACTATGGCTACACCTTC. Translated: CASSVHRLDINYGYTF. V and J are TRBV9 and TRBJ1-2; D is undetermined. With 2 bases removed from V and 1 base from J, the gap between germline ends came to 15 bases. The CDR3 covers 16 residues. Per the germline V gene, CDR1 is SGDLS and CDR2 is YYNGEE.

The V and J genes are TRBV9 and TRBJ1-2; 7 nucleotides align to TRBD1. The V gene end was trimmed by 2 bases and the J gene end by 4 bases; junction bases not matched to a gene: 11. CDR1 is SGDLS, CDR2 YYNGEE, per germline. This CDR3 contains 16 residues. The CDR3 nucleotides read TGTGCCAGCAGCGTTGGCAGCGCCCCAGGGGGCTATGGCTACACCTTC. Its translation is CASSVGSAPGGYGYTF. Full variable domain (remainder filled in from reference TRBV9 and TRBJ1-2): DSGVTQTPKHLITATGQRVTLRCSPRSGDLSVYWYQQSLDQGLQFLIQYYNGEERAKGNILERFSAQQFPDLHSELNLSSLELGDSALYFCASSVGSAPGGYGYTFGSGTRLTVV.

The V call is TRBV7-9, the J call TRBJ2-3; TRBD1 aligns across 11 bases. With V trimmed by 3 bases and J by 2 bases, 4 bases remained unmatched. The V gene's germline CDR1 is SEHNR and CDR2 FQNEAQ (reference sequence). The CDR3 runs 16 residues. DNA of the CDR3: TGTGCCAGCAGCTTGCTGGACAGGGGGCTCACAGATACGCAGTATTTT. It encodes CASSLLDRGLTDTQYF.

The chain carries TRBV18 and TRBJ2-5; D remains unclear. V was clipped by 7 bases and J by 4 bases, with 19 bases between them. This CDR3 comprises 15 residues. The V gene's germline CDR1 is KGHSH and CDR2 LQKENI. CDR3: CASYFSLGGRETQYF. DNA for the CDR3: TGTGCCAGCTACTTCTCCCTAGGCGGCCGAGAGACCCAGTACTTC.